Listed below are T cell receptor beta chains from one sample, sequenced in a study of blood T cell repertoires in COVID-19. The method was immunoSEQ multiplex PCR; TCRdb's version includes in-frame clones alone and lacks a portion of them. The sample has approximately 670,000 clones; 75% to 90% are singletons. The source material was peripheral blood. Receptor source: a woman under 30 with acute or convalescent COVID-19. The CDR3 runs from the conserved cysteine through the conserved F or W. A D gene is named only where the DNA matches it firmly. A row's size may be missing; if present it is once, few, many or a size class.

j_call	d_call	v_call	clone_size	cdr3_nt	cdr3_aa
TRBJ1-2	TRBD1	TRBV5-4	once	TGTGCCAGCAGCCCGACTGGACAGGGGGAGGATGGCTACACCTTC	CASSPTGQGEDGYTF
TRBJ2-7	TRBD2	TRBV5-1	-	TGCGCCAGCAGCTTGTTCACTAGCGGGGGTTACGAGCAGTACTTC	CASSLFTSGGYEQYF
TRBJ1-2	TRBD1	TRBV5-1	-	TGCGCCAGCAGCTTGTGGCAGGGGGACTTCTATGGCTACACCTTC	CASSLWQGDFYGYTF
TRBJ1-5	-	TRBV19	-	TGTGCCAGTACCGCGGCTGGCCCCCAGCATTTT	CASTAAGPQHF
TRBJ2-7	-	TRBV6-4	-	TGTGCCAGCAGTGACTCGGCTTACGAGCAGTACTTC	CASSDSAYEQYF
TRBJ1-1	TRBD1	TRBV10-3	-	TGTGCCATCAGTGACAACGGACAGGGACGGACTGAAGCTTTCTTT	CAISDNGQGRTEAFF
TRBJ1-6	-	TRBV27	-	TGTGCCAGCAGTACCGACAGAGAGGTGTCACCCCTCCACTTT	CASSTDREVSPLHF
TRBJ2-3	TRBD2	TRBV4-2	-	TGTGCCAGCAGCCAAGACGAGGTAGCGGGAGCTAGCACAGATACGCAGTATTTT	CASSQDEVAGASTDTQYF
TRBJ2-7	-	TRBV18	-	TGTGCCAGCTCACCAGACAGCGCCTACGAGCAGTACTTC	CASSPDSAYEQYF
TRBJ1-1	TRBD1	TRBV18	-	TGTGCCAGCTCACCTACGATGGACAGGACCTACACTGAAGCTTTCTTT	CASSPTMDRTYTEAFF
TRBJ2-1	TRBD2	TRBV9	-	TGTGCCAGCAGCGCCGCCTCTGTATTAGGTGAGCGGGGGAGATACAATGAGCAGTTCTTC	CASSAASVLGERGRYNEQFF
TRBJ2-1	-	TRBV7-9	-	TGTGCCAGCAGCTTATTAGGGGATGAGCAGTTCTTC	CASSLLGDEQFF
TRBJ1-2	-	TRBV12-3/TRBV12-4	-	TGTGCCAGCACAACGCAGGGGTACTATGGCTACACCTTC	CASTTQGYYGYTF
TRBJ2-7	-	TRBV4-1	-	TGCGCCAGCAGCCAAAAGGCGGGCAGGAGCTCCTACGAGCAGTACTTC	CASSQKAGRSSYEQYF
TRBJ2-1	-	TRBV5-6	-	TGTGCCAGCACCGCAGGTGTTAGCTCCTACAATGAGCAGTTCTTC	CASTAGVSSYNEQFF
TRBJ2-1	-	TRBV5-1	-	TGCGCCAGCAGCTTTTCCTTCGACAATGAGCAGTTCTTC	CASSFSFDNEQFF
TRBJ2-1	-	TRBV6-5	-	TGTGCCAGCAGTTACTCGGCAAAATCAGGGTACAATGAGCAGTTCTTC	CASSYSAKSGYNEQFF
TRBJ1-2	TRBD1	TRBV6-5	once	TGTGCCAGCAGTCTCTTTGGACAGGGAGACTATGGCTACACCTTC	CASSLFGQGDYGYTF
TRBJ1-2	TRBD1	TRBV6-5	-	TGTGCCAGCAGTTACGCGGACAGGGTGTATGGCTACACCTTC	CASSYADRVYGYTF
TRBJ2-5	-	TRBV28	-	TGTGCCAGCAGTTTAAGCTTGCGGGGACGGGAGACCCAGTACTTC	CASSLSLRGRETQYF
TRBJ1-5	-	TRBV5-1	-	TGCGCCAGCAGCCGGACGGGGTCGGAGCCCCAGCATTTT	CASSRTGSEPQHF
TRBJ2-3	TRBD1	TRBV4-3	-	TGCGCCAGCAGCCAGACGGCTTCCGGGACAGGGTCGGGAGATACGCAGTATTTT	CASSQTASGTGSGDTQYF
TRBJ1-2	TRBD1	TRBV28	-	TGTGCCAGCAGCACTACCGGGACAGATAACTATGGCTACACCTTC	CASSTTGTDNYGYTF